This TCR beta chain was identified in a study of blood T cell repertoires in COVID-19. Profiling relied on immunoSEQ multiplex PCR, and the TCRdb table lists in-frame clones only, not all of them. This sample has 55,000 to 70,000 clones, with about 87% found just once. This clone was seen a few times. This sequence originates from a man between 65 and 85 years old with acute or convalescent COVID-19. The sequenced sample was peripheral blood.

This CDR3 reads CASKTRTGGYEQYF. CDR3 coding DNA: TGTGCCAGCAAGACTAGAACAGGGGGTTACGAGCAGTACTTC. The gene calls are TRBV2 and TRBJ2-7, with 8 bases lining up with TRBD1. The CDR3 has 14 amino acids. Trimming took 7 bases from V and 4 from J; bases not matched to a gene: 9. Germline-derived CDR1 and CDR2 are SNHLY and FYNNEI.